The rows below give T cell receptor beta chains drawn from one sample of a study of T cell responses to AZD1222 COVID-19 vaccine. Sequencing was performed with immunoSEQ multiplex PCR; in TCRdb, only in-frame clones are kept and a portion is missing. The data hold approximately 200,000 clones, with approximately 94% observed a single time. The specimen comprised peripheral blood, sampled on day 0 of AZD1222 vaccination. Receptors were obtained from an adult in good health. The CDR3 runs from the conserved cysteine through the conserved F or W. Fields, in order: CDR3 DNA, CDR3 protein, J gene, D gene, clone size, V gene. D genes are given only for firm matches. Rows give clone size only sometimes, using once, few, many, or a class for an expanded clone.

TGTGCCAGCAGCCACGGGCCGTACGAGCAGTACTTC | CASSHGPYEQYF | TRBJ2-7 | . | . | TRBV3-1/TRBV3-2
TGTGCCATCAGTGAGTCGTCGGGTAGCAATCAGCCCCAGCATTTT | CAISESSGSNQPQHF | TRBJ1-5 | . | . | TRBV10-3
TGTGCCAGCAGTTACTCGGCAGGGGACGGTAATTCACCCCTCCACTTT | CASSYSAGDGNSPLHF | TRBJ1-6 | . | . | TRBV6-2/TRBV6-3
TGCGCCAGCAGCTCCCTCACGGGGGGGGCTTTCTTT | CASSSLTGGAFF | TRBJ1-1 | . | . | TRBV5-1
TGTGCCAGCAGTGAATGGGGGGGGGCGGAGACCCAGTACTTC | CASSEWGGAETQYF | TRBJ2-5 | . | . | TRBV2
TGTGCCAGTAGTACAAGGGGGGATTCACCCCTCCACTTT | CASSTRGDSPLHF | TRBJ1-6 | . | . | TRBV19
TGTGCCAGTAGTCCCGACGGGACCTTAGGGAAGCCCCAGCATTTT | CASSPDGTLGKPQHF | TRBJ1-5 | . | . | TRBV19
TGTGCCAGCAGTTTATCACTAGCCGGGGAGCTGTTTTTT | CASSLSLAGELFF | TRBJ2-2 | . | . | TRBV27
TGTGCCAGCAGGCCCCCGGGTCTCCTGGGTTCACCCCTCCACTTT | CASRPPGLLGSPLHF | TRBJ1-6 | . | . | TRBV6-5
TGTGCCAGCAGCCCCGGGTGGGCGGGTACTGAAGCTTTCTTT | CASSPGWAGTEAFF | TRBJ1-1 | . | . | TRBV7-2
TGTGCCAGCAGCCCGGGGGTCTCCTACGAGCAGTACTTC | CASSPGVSYEQYF | TRBJ2-7 | . | . | TRBV11-3
TGTGCCAGCAGCCAGACGGGTGAGCAGTTCTTC | CASSQTGEQFF | TRBJ2-1 | . | . | TRBV7-3
TGTGCCAGCAGTGTAAAAGAGACCCAGTACTTC | CASSVKETQYF | TRBJ2-5 | . | . | TRBV28
TGTGCTAGTGGTTCCCCTCAGGGAGAGCTTGGGGGGGAGCAGTTCTTC | CASGSPQGELGGEQFF | TRBJ2-1 | . | . | TRBV12-5
TGTGCCAGTTATAGCGGGAGCGGCACAGATACGCAGTATTTT | CASYSGSGTDTQYF | TRBJ2-3 | TRBD2 | . | TRBV6-6
TGTGCCAGCAGCCCACTAGCGCCCGAGCAGTACTTC | CASSPLAPEQYF | TRBJ2-7 | TRBD2 | . | TRBV7-2
TGTGCCAGCAGCTTATCCAGGGAGGTCGGTGATGGCTACACCTTC | CASSLSREVGDGYTF | TRBJ1-2 | . | . | TRBV7-3
TGTGCCAGCAGCTTAGGCCCCGGGAGCTACGAGCAGTACTTC | CASSLGPGSYEQYF | TRBJ2-7 | . | . | TRBV7-2
TGTGCCAGCAGCCCAAAAGGGTATGGGAAACAAGAGACCCAGTACTTC | CASSPKGYGKQETQYF | TRBJ2-5 | . | once | TRBV5-4
TGTGCCAGCAACGACGGGGTAGGCTACACCTTC | CASNDGVGYTF | TRBJ1-2 | . | . | TRBV6-5
TGCGCCAGCAGCTTAGCGGGAGGGCGATACGAGCAGTACTTC | CASSLAGGRYEQYF | TRBJ2-7 | TRBD2 | . | TRBV5-1
TGTGCCAGCAGTGATCAGGTTCGGTCGCGCTACACCTTC | CASSDQVRSRYTF | TRBJ1-2 | . | . | TRBV6-2/TRBV6-3
TGTGCCAGCAGTTTGAAAGGGACAGATTATAGCAATCAGCCCCAGCATTTT | CASSLKGTDYSNQPQHF | TRBJ1-5 | TRBD1 | . | TRBV27
TGTGCCATCTCCTATGGGACTAGCGGAGGCTCAGAGCAGTTCTTC | CAISYGTSGGSEQFF | TRBJ2-1 | TRBD2 | . | TRBV10-3
TGTGCCAGCAGCCAGGCTCCCGGGACTAGCGGGAGGGGGAACTACAATGAGCAGTTCTTC | CASSQAPGTSGRGNYNEQFF | TRBJ2-1 | TRBD2 | . | TRBV4-2
TGTGCCAGCAGCTTAGCGAGGGGCGGGTACAATGAGCAGTTCTTC | CASSLARGGYNEQFF | TRBJ2-1 | . | . | TRBV7-2
TGTGCCAGCAGCTTAGGCCTCGGGACAGGGAAAACAGATACGCAGTATTTT | CASSLGLGTGKTDTQYF | TRBJ2-3 | TRBD1 | . | TRBV13
TGTGCCAGCAGCCAAGTGCTGGGAAATGAGCAGTTCTTC | CASSQVLGNEQFF | TRBJ2-1 | . | . | TRBV14
TGTGCCAGCAGTGAAGACAGACCTAGCAATCAGCCCCAGCATTTT | CASSEDRPSNQPQHF | TRBJ1-5 | . | . | TRBV6-1
TGCGCCAGCAGCCAACAAGGGACCCAGTACTTC | CASSQQGTQYF | TRBJ2-5 | . | . | TRBV4-1
TGTGCCAGCAGCGAAACGGGAGGAAACTACGAGCAGTACTTC | CASSETGGNYEQYF | TRBJ2-7 | TRBD2 | few | TRBV6-2/TRBV6-3
TGTGCCAGCAGCGAGAGGGGGGGCGATAATTCACCCCTCCACTTT | CASSERGGDNSPLHF | TRBJ1-6 | . | . | TRBV11-2
TGTGCCAGCAGTTTCGGGACCTTAGAGACCCAGTACTTC | CASSFGTLETQYF | TRBJ2-5 | . | . | TRBV12-3/TRBV12-4
TGTGCCAGCAGCTTAGGTCTAGCGGGCCGCCCGACGAACAATGAGCAGTTCTTC | CASSLGLAGRPTNNEQFF | TRBJ2-1 | TRBD2 | . | TRBV7-2
TGTGCCATCAGTGATGGGACAGAGGCCACAGATACGCAGTATTTT | CAISDGTEATDTQYF | TRBJ2-3 | TRBD1 | . | TRBV10-3
TGTGCCATTACACCAGAACAGGGGACTTTGGATGGCTACACCTTC | CAITPEQGTLDGYTF | TRBJ1-2 | TRBD1 | once | TRBV10-3
TGTGCCAGCAGTTACTCGAGTAGCGGACAAGAGACCCAGTACTTC | CASSYSSSGQETQYF | TRBJ2-5 | . | . | TRBV6-2/TRBV6-3
TGCAGTGCTAGTGAAGTGACTAGCGGGAGACGTGAGCAGTTCTTC | CSASEVTSGRREQFF | TRBJ2-1 | TRBD2 | . | TRBV20-1
TGTGCCAGCAGCTCAGGTTGGAACCAGCCCCAGCATTTT | CASSSGWNQPQHF | TRBJ1-5 | . | . | TRBV7-8
TGTGCCAGCAGCCCCATGAGGGTCGGGCACCCTGAAGCTTTCTTT | CASSPMRVGHPEAFF | TRBJ1-1 | . | . | TRBV7-8
TGTGCCAGCACCGAAAACAGGGGGGGCACTGAAGCTTTCTTT | CASTENRGGTEAFF | TRBJ1-1 | TRBD1 | . | TRBV6-5
TGTGCCAGCAGCTTAGCCTCGGGGGGAAGGGAAGCTGAAAAACTGTTTTTT | CASSLASGGREAEKLFF | TRBJ1-4 | . | . | TRBV7-9
TGTGCTAGTGGTTCTTGGCGGAATCCGCAAGACACCGGGGAGCTGTTTTTT | CASGSWRNPQDTGELFF | TRBJ2-2 | . | . | TRBV12-5
TGTGCCAGTAGTATATCAGGACAGGGGATGAATGAGCAGTTCTTC | CASSISGQGMNEQFF | TRBJ2-1 | TRBD1 | . | TRBV19
TGTGCCAGCAGTTTAGACGGTTTTAGCAATCAGCCCCAGCATTTT | CASSLDGFSNQPQHF | TRBJ1-5 | . | . | TRBV27